This is a list of T cell receptor beta chains from one sample in a study of blood T cell repertoires in COVID-19. Sequencing was performed with immunoSEQ multiplex PCR; in TCRdb, only in-frame clones are kept and a portion is missing. The sample has over 150,000 clones, over 80% seen once. The source material was peripheral blood. Every receptor here comes from a woman between 40 and 55 years old with COVID-19, enrolled during active disease. Both conserved end residues are part of each CDR3. D genes are given only for firm matches. Size values are once, few and many counts, or a class for expanded clones, and some rows have none.

CDR3 protein: CASGFSGIGAGELFF
CDR3 DNA: TGTGCTAGTGGTTTTAGCGGGATCGGGGCCGGGGAGCTGTTTTTT
D gene: TRBD2
J gene: TRBJ2-2
clone size: .
V gene: TRBV12-5

CDR3 protein: CASSVASPPYNEQFF
CDR3 DNA: TGTGCCAGCAGCGTAGCTAGCCCACCCTACAATGAGCAGTTCTTC
D gene: .
J gene: TRBJ2-1
clone size: .
V gene: TRBV9

CDR3 protein: CASSFLTRPNTEAFF
CDR3 DNA: TGTGCCAGCAGCTTTCTCACTCGTCCGAACACTGAAGCTTTCTTT
D gene: .
J gene: TRBJ1-1
clone size: .
V gene: TRBV11-1

CDR3 protein: CSLGAVSDEQFF
CDR3 DNA: TGCAGCCTGGGGGCGGTAAGCGATGAGCAGTTCTTC
D gene: .
J gene: TRBJ2-1
clone size: .
V gene: TRBV29-1

CDR3 protein: CASSVGSGAYNEQFF
CDR3 DNA: TGTGCCAGCAGCGTAGGGTCAGGGGCCTACAATGAGCAGTTCTTC
D gene: .
J gene: TRBJ2-1
clone size: .
V gene: TRBV9

CDR3 protein: CASSRQGNNSPLHF
CDR3 DNA: TGTGCCAGCAGCAGACAGGGGAATAATTCACCCCTCCACTTT
D gene: TRBD1
J gene: TRBJ1-6
clone size: .
V gene: TRBV7-9

CDR3 protein: CASSLVAVYGYTF
CDR3 DNA: TGTGCCAGCAGTTTGGTGGCGGTATATGGCTACACCTTC
D gene: .
J gene: TRBJ1-2
clone size: .
V gene: TRBV12-3/TRBV12-4

CDR3 protein: CASSLAQNYGYTF
CDR3 DNA: TGTGCCAGCAGCTTAGCACAGAACTATGGCTACACCTTC
D gene: .
J gene: TRBJ1-2
clone size: .
V gene: TRBV11-2

CDR3 protein: CASSIGPPGNTIYF
CDR3 DNA: TGTGCCAGTAGTATTGGCCCGCCTGGAAACACCATATATTTT
D gene: .
J gene: TRBJ1-3
clone size: .
V gene: TRBV19

CDR3 protein: CASGREQFF
CDR3 DNA: TGTGCCAGCGGGAGGGAGCAGTTCTTC
D gene: .
J gene: TRBJ2-1
clone size: .
V gene: TRBV9

CDR3 protein: CASSPSANTGELFF
CDR3 DNA: TGTGCCAGCAGCCCTTCCGCGAACACCGGGGAGCTGTTTTTT
D gene: .
J gene: TRBJ2-2
clone size: .
V gene: TRBV7-2

CDR3 protein: CSVVGDRETGYTF
CDR3 DNA: TGCAGCGTTGTGGGGGACAGGGAAACCGGCTACACCTTC
D gene: TRBD1
J gene: TRBJ1-2
clone size: few
V gene: TRBV29-1

CDR3 protein: CASSDVGGPNNEQFF
CDR3 DNA: TGCGCCAGCAGTGACGTGGGAGGCCCAAACAATGAGCAGTTCTTC
D gene: .
J gene: TRBJ2-1
clone size: .
V gene: TRBV10-2

CDR3 protein: CASSYSLGDSPYEQYF
CDR3 DNA: TGTGCCAGCAGTTACTCGCTAGGCGATTCCCCCTACGAGCAGTACTTC
D gene: .
J gene: TRBJ2-7
clone size: .
V gene: TRBV6-5

CDR3 protein: CASGPGKSGNTIYF
CDR3 DNA: TGTGCCAGCGGTCCGGGGAAATCTGGAAACACCATATATTTT
D gene: .
J gene: TRBJ1-3
clone size: .
V gene: TRBV7-9

CDR3 protein: CASSYGAGDTYNEQFF
CDR3 DNA: TGTGCCAGCAGTTACGGCGCAGGGGACACCTACAATGAGCAGTTCTTC
D gene: .
J gene: TRBJ2-1
clone size: .
V gene: TRBV6-5

CDR3 protein: CASKTGDYGQPQHF
CDR3 DNA: TGTGCCAGTAAGACAGGGGATTATGGTCAGCCCCAGCATTTT
D gene: TRBD1
J gene: TRBJ1-5
clone size: .
V gene: TRBV19

CDR3 protein: CASSGTSGGAYEQYF
CDR3 DNA: TGTGCCAGCAGTGGGACTAGCGGGGGGGCCTACGAGCAGTACTTC
D gene: TRBD2
J gene: TRBJ2-7
clone size: few
V gene: TRBV6-4

CDR3 protein: CSVQGQSYGYTF
CDR3 DNA: TGCAGCGTTCAGGGACAGAGCTATGGCTACACCTTC
D gene: TRBD1
J gene: TRBJ1-2
clone size: once
V gene: TRBV29-1

CDR3 protein: CASSSRTSGNSYNEQFF
CDR3 DNA: TGTGCCAGCAGTTCCAGGACTAGCGGGAACTCCTACAATGAGCAGTTCTTC
D gene: TRBD2
J gene: TRBJ2-1
clone size: .
V gene: TRBV27

CDR3 protein: CASSLGADLNSPLHF
CDR3 DNA: TGTGCCAGCAGCTTAGGCGCGGATCTCAATTCACCCCTCCACTTT
D gene: .
J gene: TRBJ1-6
clone size: once
V gene: TRBV7-3

CDR3 protein: CASSPRVGAQETQYF
CDR3 DNA: TGCGCCAGCAGCCCGAGGGTGGGGGCCCAAGAGACCCAGTACTTC
D gene: .
J gene: TRBJ2-5
clone size: .
V gene: TRBV5-1

CDR3 protein: CASSPPFVTLGNEQFF
CDR3 DNA: TGTGCCAGCAGCCCCCCCTTTGTGACTCTAGGTAATGAGCAGTTCTTC
D gene: .
J gene: TRBJ2-1
clone size: few
V gene: TRBV5-4

CDR3 protein: CATSDPGRGSETQYF
CDR3 DNA: TGTGCCACCAGTGACCCTGGGAGGGGGAGTGAGACCCAGTACTTC
D gene: .
J gene: TRBJ2-5
clone size: once
V gene: TRBV24-1

CDR3 protein: CASSWWSEQETQYF
CDR3 DNA: TGTGCCAGCAGTTGGTGGAGCGAACAAGAGACCCAGTACTTC
D gene: .
J gene: TRBJ2-5
clone size: .
V gene: TRBV28

CDR3 protein: CASSRTRGQTNYGYTF
CDR3 DNA: TGTGCCAGCAGCCGAACTCGAGGACAGACTAACTATGGCTACACCTTC
D gene: .
J gene: TRBJ1-2
clone size: .
V gene: TRBV11-1

CDR3 protein: CASSPGGTMNTEAFF
CDR3 DNA: TGTGCCAGCAGTCCCGGCGGAACGATGAACACTGAAGCTTTCTTT
D gene: .
J gene: TRBJ1-1
clone size: .
V gene: TRBV6-5

CDR3 protein: CASSIVRGNQPQHF
CDR3 DNA: TGTGCCAGTAGTATAGTCAGGGGCAATCAGCCCCAGCATTTT
D gene: .
J gene: TRBJ1-5
clone size: .
V gene: TRBV19

CDR3 protein: CASSRWDRGADTQYF
CDR3 DNA: TGCGCCAGCAGCCGGTGGGACAGGGGAGCAGATACGCAGTATTTT
D gene: TRBD1
J gene: TRBJ2-3
clone size: .
V gene: TRBV5-1

CDR3 protein: CASKSLAGVADTQYF
CDR3 DNA: TGTGCCAGCAAGTCACTAGCGGGAGTCGCAGATACGCAGTATTTT
D gene: TRBD2
J gene: TRBJ2-3
clone size: .
V gene: TRBV2

CDR3 protein: CASSLVGTGLSNQPQHF
CDR3 DNA: TGTGCCAGCAGCTTGGTGGGGACAGGTCTTAGCAATCAGCCCCAGCATTTT
D gene: TRBD1
J gene: TRBJ1-5
clone size: .
V gene: TRBV5-6

CDR3 protein: CASSIRGRNYGYTF
CDR3 DNA: TGTGCCAGTAGTATACGGGGTCGGAACTATGGCTACACCTTC
D gene: .
J gene: TRBJ1-2
clone size: .
V gene: TRBV19

CDR3 protein: CASSPSVAGGLYNEQFF
CDR3 DNA: TGCGCCAGCAGCCCGTCAGTAGCGGGAGGCCTTTACAATGAGCAGTTCTTC
D gene: TRBD2
J gene: TRBJ2-1
clone size: once
V gene: TRBV5-1

CDR3 protein: CASSLLSGAGKSYGYTF
CDR3 DNA: TGTGCCAGCAGCTTGCTGAGCGGCGCCGGCAAATCCTACGGCTACACCTTC
D gene: .
J gene: TRBJ1-2
clone size: .
V gene: TRBV5-5

CDR3 protein: CASIRTGMYEAFF
CDR3 DNA: TGTGCCAGCATCAGGACAGGGATGTATGAAGCTTTCTTT
D gene: TRBD1
J gene: TRBJ1-1
clone size: .
V gene: TRBV3-1/TRBV3-2

CDR3 protein: CASSLGTSGRGVGDTQYF
CDR3 DNA: TGTGCCAGCAGCCTCGGGACTAGCGGGAGGGGGGTCGGAGATACGCAGTATTTT
D gene: TRBD2
J gene: TRBJ2-3
clone size: .
V gene: TRBV11-2

CDR3 protein: CASSRRWEKLFF
CDR3 DNA: TGTGCCAGCAGCAGGCGGTGGGAAAAACTGTTTTTT
D gene: .
J gene: TRBJ1-4
clone size: .
V gene: TRBV14

CDR3 protein: CASRFTTILVSGTGYTF
CDR3 DNA: TGTGCCAGCAGATTTACCACGATTCTGGTAAGCGGGACTGGCTACACCTTC
D gene: .
J gene: TRBJ1-2
clone size: .
V gene: TRBV5-6

CDR3 protein: CASSDTPGQPNYGYTF
CDR3 DNA: TGTGCCAGCAGTGACACCCCGGGACAGCCGAACTATGGCTACACCTTC
D gene: TRBD1
J gene: TRBJ1-2
clone size: .
V gene: TRBV6-1

CDR3 protein: CASRNLERGSTGEQYF
CDR3 DNA: TGTGCCAGCAGGAACCTTGAGCGGGGGTCCACCGGAGAGCAGTACTTC
D gene: TRBD2
J gene: TRBJ2-7
clone size: .
V gene: TRBV5-6

CDR3 protein: CASSLPRGQSGEQYF
CDR3 DNA: TGTGCCAGCAGCTTACCTCGGGGACAGTCGGGCGAGCAGTACTTC
D gene: TRBD1
J gene: TRBJ2-7
clone size: .
V gene: TRBV7-8

CDR3 protein: CASRDSGAYNEQFF
CDR3 DNA: TGTGCCAGCAGGGACAGCGGGGCCTACAATGAGCAGTTCTTC
D gene: .
J gene: TRBJ2-1
clone size: .
V gene: TRBV25-1

CDR3 protein: CASESSYNSPLHF
CDR3 DNA: TGCGCCAGCGAGAGCTCCTATAATTCACCCCTCCACTTT
D gene: .
J gene: TRBJ1-6
clone size: .
V gene: TRBV10-2

CDR3 protein: CASRKPGGHTGELFF
CDR3 DNA: TGTGCCAGCAGGAAACCAGGGGGTCACACCGGGGAGCTGTTTTTT
D gene: TRBD1
J gene: TRBJ2-2
clone size: few
V gene: TRBV6-5

CDR3 protein: CATSALRDREYFHLNEQFF
CDR3 DNA: TGTGCCACCAGTGCCCTTCGCGACAGGGAATATTTCCATTTGAATGAGCAGTTCTTC
D gene: TRBD1
J gene: TRBJ2-1
clone size: few
V gene: TRBV15

CDR3 protein: CASSKGLARHEQFF
CDR3 DNA: TGTGCCAGTAGTAAGGGACTAGCGCGTCATGAGCAGTTCTTC
D gene: TRBD2
J gene: TRBJ2-1
clone size: .
V gene: TRBV19

CDR3 protein: CASSETGDYGYTF
CDR3 DNA: TGTGCCAGCAGTGAAACAGGGGACTATGGCTACACCTTC
D gene: TRBD1
J gene: TRBJ1-2
clone size: few
V gene: TRBV28

CDR3 protein: CASSLRVGTSTNEKLFF
CDR3 DNA: TGTGCCAGCAGTCTCCGGGTTGGCACTTCAACTAATGAAAAACTGTTTTTT
D gene: .
J gene: TRBJ1-4
clone size: once
V gene: TRBV27

CDR3 protein: CASSQVVAGLMETQYF
CDR3 DNA: TGTGCCAGCAGCCAAGTGGTTGCGGGGCTTATGGAGACCCAGTACTTC
D gene: .
J gene: TRBJ2-5
clone size: .
V gene: TRBV14

CDR3 protein: CASNRDSATNEKLFF
CDR3 DNA: TGTGCCAGCAACCGGGACAGCGCAACTAATGAAAAACTGTTTTTT
D gene: TRBD1
J gene: TRBJ1-4
clone size: .
V gene: TRBV2

CDR3 protein: CASRETGAPRSSYEQYF
CDR3 DNA: TGTGCCAGCAGAGAGACAGGCGCCCCCCGCAGTTCCTACGAGCAGTACTTC
D gene: .
J gene: TRBJ2-7
clone size: .
V gene: TRBV28

CDR3 protein: CASSELIRELTQYF
CDR3 DNA: TGTGCCAGCAGTGAACTCATTAGGGAGTTGACCCAGTACTTC
D gene: .
J gene: TRBJ2-5
clone size: .
V gene: TRBV2

CDR3 protein: CASSESMTGKGEQYF
CDR3 DNA: TGCGCCAGCAGTGAGTCGATGACAGGGAAGGGCGAGCAGTACTTC
D gene: TRBD1
J gene: TRBJ2-7
clone size: once
V gene: TRBV10-2

CDR3 protein: CASSVNTPEGYGYTF
CDR3 DNA: TGTGCCAGCAGCGTTAACACTCCGGAGGGGTATGGCTACACCTTC
D gene: .
J gene: TRBJ1-2
clone size: .
V gene: TRBV9

CDR3 protein: CASSYSSGTTYEQYF
CDR3 DNA: TGTGCCAGCAGTTACTCGAGCGGGACTACCTACGAGCAGTACTTC
D gene: TRBD2
J gene: TRBJ2-7
clone size: .
V gene: TRBV6-5

CDR3 protein: CASSSGRPGGMGTQYF
CDR3 DNA: TGTGCCAGCAGTTCCGGGCGGCCCGGGGGAATGGGGACCCAGTACTTC
D gene: .
J gene: TRBJ2-5
clone size: .
V gene: TRBV28